These T cell receptor beta chains were read from a single sample in a study of blood T cells in healthy people across ages. TCRdb re-called the 5' RACE reads with MiXCR, one entry per CDR3 protein. The sample has over a million distinct CDR3 sequences; around 42% are singletons. The sequenced material came from blood. The receptors were gathered from a woman under 30 in good health. CDR3s leave out the opening cysteine and the closing phenylalanine or tryptophan. Fields, in order: clone size, V gene, J gene, CDR3 protein. Size is stated for part of the rows, as once, few or many counts, or as a class when the clone is expanded.

clone size: NA
V gene: TRBV11-2
J gene: TRBJ2-7
CDR3 protein: ASSHGASGRAVSYEQY

clone size: NA
V gene: TRBV4-1
J gene: TRBJ2-2
CDR3 protein: ASSQGGQGASGELF

clone size: few
V gene: TRBV10-3
J gene: NA
CDR3 protein: AISGSGSTGEQY

clone size: NA
V gene: TRBV7-9
J gene: TRBJ2-7
CDR3 protein: ASSLAGTRSYEQY

clone size: NA
V gene: TRBV20-1
J gene: TRBJ2-1
CDR3 protein: SARALAGETSYNEQF

clone size: many
V gene: TRBV11-2
J gene: TRBJ2-7
CDR3 protein: ASSSRQSLLHEQY

clone size: NA
V gene: TRBV5-1
J gene: TRBJ2-2
CDR3 protein: ASRAAGVGTGELF

clone size: NA
V gene: TRBV21-1
J gene: TRBJ2-5
CDR3 protein: ASGTCQETQY

clone size: few
V gene: TRBV7-2
J gene: TRBJ2-1
CDR3 protein: ASNTKWTSANNEQF

clone size: NA
V gene: TRBV4-2
J gene: TRBJ2-4
CDR3 protein: ASSQDSGRAEGAKNIQY

clone size: NA
V gene: TRBV5-1
J gene: TRBJ2-2
CDR3 protein: ASSLVAGPTGELF

clone size: NA
V gene: TRBV7-2
J gene: TRBJ2-1
CDR3 protein: ASSLFGDYEQF

clone size: few
V gene: TRBV2
J gene: TRBJ2-3
CDR3 protein: ASVPMGPGDFTDTQY

clone size: NA
V gene: TRBV27
J gene: TRBJ2-3
CDR3 protein: ASSGWQDTQY

clone size: NA
V gene: TRBV6-2/TRBV6-3
J gene: TRBJ1-2
CDR3 protein: ASVQQGAFHGYT

clone size: NA
V gene: TRBV11-1
J gene: TRBJ2-5
CDR3 protein: ASSEGLPETQY

clone size: few
V gene: TRBV9
J gene: TRBJ2-3
CDR3 protein: ASSVAAQDTQY

clone size: NA
V gene: TRBV27
J gene: TRBJ1-4
CDR3 protein: ASSLYSTGEKLF

clone size: NA
V gene: TRBV28
J gene: TRBJ1-1
CDR3 protein: ASTMTDYTEAF

clone size: NA
V gene: TRBV20-1
J gene: TRBJ2-7
CDR3 protein: SARGTGTDTYEQY

clone size: NA
V gene: TRBV20-1
J gene: TRBJ2-3
CDR3 protein: SARAGKRLAADTQY

clone size: NA
V gene: TRBV2
J gene: TRBJ2-4
CDR3 protein: ASSTQRIQY